The rows below give T cell receptor beta chains drawn from one sample of a study of T cells in Graves' hyperthyroidism and ophthalmopathy. In TCRdb, the multiplex PCR reads were re-called with MiXCR into one record per CDR3 protein. The profile shows approximately 600,000 distinct CDR3 sequences, 13% to 15% of them singletons. Specimen: blood. The receptor source for this set is a woman between 18 and 29 years old with Graves' ophthalmopathy. CDR3s include the opening cysteine and the closing phenylalanine or tryptophan. The D gene is left open where the match is weak. Size is omitted from some rows. Given values are once, few, many or a class for expanded clones.

J	size	V	D	DNA	CDR3
TRBJ1-1	many	TRBV18	TRBD1	TGTGCCAGCTCACCCCGGGGGACAGGAGCTTTCACTGAAGCTTTCTTT	CASSPRGTGAFTEAFF
TRBJ2-5	many	TRBV13	TRBD2	TGTGCCAGCAGCCCAAGACTAGCGGGGAGGGAGACCCAGTACTTC	CASSPRLAGRETQYF
TRBJ2-7	many	TRBV28	.	TGTGCCAGCAGTTTATCGGGGGACTCCGAATCGGAGCAGTACTTC	CASSLSGDSESEQYF
TRBJ1-1	many	TRBV2	.	TGTGCCAGCAAACAGGGTGGGAACACTGAAGCTTTCTTT	CASKQGGNTEAFF
TRBJ1-1	many	TRBV6-4	.	TGTGCCAGCAAAGAAGACACTGAAGCTTTCTTT	CASKEDTEAFF
TRBJ1-2	few	TRBV9	.	TGTGCCAGCAGCCCCCGGGACACCCAGGATGGCTACACCTTC	CASSPRDTQDGYTF
TRBJ2-7	.	TRBV20-1	TRBD2	TGCAGTGCTAGGGGGACTAGCGGGAGCAGAGGGCAGTACTTC	CSARGTSGSRGQYF
TRBJ2-7	many	TRBV7-2	TRBD1	TGTGCCAGCAGCCCGGACAGGGGGCACTACGAGCAGTACTTC	CASSPDRGHYEQYF
TRBJ2-1	.	TRBV5-1	TRBD2	TGCGCCAGCAGCTTGGGTCCAGCGGGAGGCTCCTACAATGAGCAGTTCTTC	CASSLGPAGGSYNEQFF
TRBJ2-7	many	TRBV7-9	TRBD2	TGTGCCAGCAGCGATACTAGCGGGGAGCAGTACTTC	CASSDTSGEQYF
TRBJ2-2	.	TRBV7-8	.	TGTGCCAGCAGCTTATTTAGGGTTACGGGGTTCAACACCGGGGAGCTGTTTTTT	CASSLFRVTGFNTGELFF
TRBJ1-3	many	TRBV11-2	.	TGTGCCAGCAGCTTAGGGCAGGGCCGGAGCTCTGGAAACACCATATATTTT	CASSLGQGRSSGNTIYF
TRBJ2-1	many	TRBV10-3	TRBD1	TGTGCCATCAGTGAATGGGACAGGGAGGTTGGTGAGCAGTTCTTC	CAISEWDREVGEQFF
TRBJ1-5	few	TRBV7-6	.	TGTGCCAGCAGCTTGGGGGGCCCCCTTCAGCCCCAGCATTTT	CASSLGGPLQPQHF
TRBJ2-7	.	TRBV18	.	TGTGCCAGCTCCTCCGGGACCCAAAATCCCGAGCAGTACTTC	CASSSGTQNPEQYF
TRBJ1-1	many	TRBV30	TRBD1	TGTGCCTGGCTTAAGGACAGGAGGGCTGAAGCTTTCTTT	CAWLKDRRAEAFF
TRBJ2-7	many	TRBV20-1	TRBD2	TGCAGTGCTAGCCCGCGGGGACTAGCGGGAGGGCGCGAGCAGTACTTC	CSASPRGLAGGREQYF
TRBJ1-4	.	TRBV30	.	TGTGCCTGGAGTAGGGTAGCTCCTAATGAAAAACTGTTTTTT	CAWSRVAPNEKLFF
TRBJ2-7	.	TRBV30	.	TGTGCCTGGAACAAACCCCGGCAGGGTGGGGGCCCTTACGAGCAGTACTTC	CAWNKPRQGGGPYEQYF
TRBJ2-7	many	TRBV10-3	TRBD2	TGTGCCATCAGTGACCCGGGACTAGCGGGAGCGGATTACGAGCAGTACTTC	CAISDPGLAGADYEQYF
TRBJ1-1	.	TRBV6-1	.	TGTGCCAGCAGAGCGGGACTTATGAACACTGAAGCTTTCTTT	CASRAGLMNTEAFF
TRBJ1-5	many	TRBV12-3/TRBV12-4	TRBD1	TGTGCCAGCAGGGACAGGGGGCATCAGCCCCAGCATTTT	CASRDRGHQPQHF
TRBJ2-2	.	TRBV19	TRBD2	TGTGCCAGTAGGCCTATGAGCGGGGGGAACACCGGGGAGCTGTTTTTT	CASRPMSGGNTGELFF
TRBJ1-5	many	TRBV24-1	.	TGTGCCACCAGTGGAAGTAATCAGCCCCAGCATTTT	CATSGSNQPQHF
TRBJ1-3	.	TRBV11-3	.	TGTGCCAGCAGCTCGGACCCAAGAAACACCATATATTTT	CASSSDPRNTIYF
TRBJ1-1	many	TRBV6-1	TRBD1	TGTGCCAGCAGTGAAGCCGCAGGGACAGGGTGGAAGAACACTGAAGCTTTCTTT	CASSEAAGTGWKNTEAFF
TRBJ2-7	many	TRBV7-2	TRBD2	TGTGCCAGCAGCCCCCGGACTAGCGGGAGGGCCTACGAGCAGTACTTC	CASSPRTSGRAYEQYF
TRBJ1-2	few	TRBV5-6	TRBD1	TGTGCCAGCAGCTGGGACAGATCCCTTCACTATGGCTACACCTTC	CASSWDRSLHYGYTF
TRBJ1-5	many	TRBV11-2	.	TGTGCCAGCAGCTTGATGACCGGGACATCAAGCAATCAGCCCCAGCATTTT	CASSLMTGTSSNQPQHF
TRBJ1-5	many	TRBV27	.	TGTGCCAGCAGTCCAACAGATGTCAATCAGCCCCAGCATTTT	CASSPTDVNQPQHF
TRBJ1-5	few	TRBV6-1	.	TGTGCCAGCAGTTTCGTCGGGGGGGAGGAGCCCCAGCATTTT	CASSFVGGEEPQHF
TRBJ1-1	many	TRBV10-2	.	TGCGCCAGCAGTGGGACCCTCATGAACACTGAAGCTTTCTTT	CASSGTLMNTEAFF
TRBJ2-3	many	TRBV5-1	.	TGCGCCAGCAGCTTGTACAGGGGAGGAGATACGCAGTATTTT	CASSLYRGGDTQYF
TRBJ1-1	many	TRBV20-1	.	TGCAGTGCTTCTCCCTTGGAGGGCACTGAAGCTTTCTTT	CSASPLEGTEAFF
TRBJ2-3	.	TRBV6-2/TRBV6-3	.	TGTGCCAGCAGTTACTCGAAGGGTGGGAGGAGCGATACGCAGTATTTT	CASSYSKGGRSDTQYF
TRBJ1-5	few	TRBV4-1	TRBD1	TGCGCCAGCAGCCAAGAAATCGGAAGGGGGCGCCGGGCGAGCAATCAGCCCCAGCATTTT	CASSQEIGRGRRASNQPQHF
TRBJ2-3	many	TRBV12-3/TRBV12-4	TRBD2	TGTGCCAGCACTCCCGTTGGACTAGCGTTAACAGATACGCAGTATTTT	CASTPVGLALTDTQYF
TRBJ1-4	many	TRBV6-1	.	TGTGCCAGCAGTTACCAACAGACAACTAATGAAAAACTGTTTTTT	CASSYQQTTNEKLFF